This is a list of T cell receptor beta chains from one sample in a study of spatial heterogeneity in lung cancer. One entry per CDR3 protein, called by TCRdb with MiXCR from the 5' RACE reads. The sample contains approximately 3,800 distinct CDR3 sequences, 16% of which appear only once. The specimen comprised PBMCs, sampled at surgery. Receptors originate from a male donor with early-stage non-small cell lung cancer. The CDR3 runs from the conserved cysteine through the conserved F or W. The D gene is left open where the match is weak. Only some rows state a clone size, as once, few, many or a class for expanded clones.

>13|TRBV2|.|.|TRBJ1-1
TGTGCCAGCAGGCTACCGTCGAACACTGAAGCTTTCTTT
CASRLPSNTEAFF
>14|TRBV28|.|few|TRBJ2-1
TGTGCCAGCAGTCCCCAGCGGGCCTACAATGAGCAGTTCTTC
CASSPQRAYNEQFF
>18|TRBV6-5|.|.|TRBJ1-5
TGTGCCAGCAGTTACTGGCCGGCGGGTGGTCATAGCAATCAGCCCCAGCATTTT
CASSYWPAGGHSNQPQHF
>16|TRBV5-1|TRBD1|many|TRBJ1-2
TGCGCCAGCAGCTTGGACCTACAGGGGCTCGCCTATGGCTACACCTTC
CASSLDLQGLAYGYTF
>12|TRBV7-9|.|many|TRBJ2-1
TGTGCCAGCAGCCCCGGGAGCCGGGAGCAGTTCTTC
CASSPGSREQFF
>13|TRBV29-1|.|many|TRBJ2-7
TGCAGCGTTGAAGATCTCGGGACCCCCGAGCAGTACTTC
CSVEDLGTPEQYF
>16|TRBV20-1|.|many|TRBJ1-4
TGCAGTGCTAGAGATGCGTACGGGAGACGGGGTGAAAAACTGTTTTTT
CSARDAYGRRGEKLFF
>15|TRBV20-1|TRBD2|.|TRBJ2-5
TGCAGTGCTAGAGACTTTAGCGGGAGCGAAGAGACCCAGTACTTC
CSARDFSGSEETQYF
>14|TRBV20-1|.|many|TRBJ2-3
TGCAGTGCTAGAGGGGGACCAGGGTGGGATACGCAGTATTTT
CSARGGPGWDTQYF
>13|TRBV24-1|TRBD1|many|TRBJ1-1
TGTGCCACCAGCCCGGGACAGGGGACTGAAGCTTTCTTT
CATSPGQGTEAFF
>10|TRBV20-1|.|.|TRBJ2-5
TGCAGTGCGGACGGGGAGACCCAGTACTTC
CSADGETQYF
>15|TRBV7-2|TRBD1|many|TRBJ1-6
TGTGCCAGCAGCGTACGACAGGGAGCTAATTCACCCCTCCACTTT
CASSVRQGANSPLHF
>14|TRBV7-3|TRBD1|few|TRBJ2-5
TGTGCCAGCAGTTTACAGGGGGCAGGAGAGACCCAGTACTTC
CASSLQGAGETQYF
>14|TRBV5-1|.|many|TRBJ2-7
TGCGCCAGCAACCCGGACGGAGTTTCCTACGAGCAGTACTTC
CASNPDGVSYEQYF
>11|TRBV28|.|medium-sized|TRBJ2-7
TGTGCCAGCATGCTTGGCTACGAGCAGTACTTC
CASMLGYEQYF
>16|TRBV20-1|.|many|TRBJ2-3
TGCAGTGCTAGAGACCGGGAGGGGGCAAGGGGAGATACGCAGTATTTT
CSARDREGARGDTQYF
>15|TRBV15|.|.|TRBJ2-4
TGTGCCACCAGCAGCTTTACACTAGCCAAAAACATTCAGTACTTC
CATSSFTLAKNIQYF
>16|TRBV28|TRBD2|.|TRBJ2-7
TGTGCCAGCAGTCCGCCCGTAGCGGGAGGGTCCTACGAGCAGTACTTC
CASSPPVAGGSYEQYF
>17|TRBV28|TRBD1|many|TRBJ2-7
TGTGCCAGCAGTTTAACCTCTCCCAGGACAGGGGAGGACGAGCAGTACTTC
CASSLTSPRTGEDEQYF
>16|TRBV14|TRBD2|large|TRBJ2-7
TGTGCCAGCAGCCCGCCTCCTAGCGGAGGGGTCTACGAGCAGTACTTC
CASSPPPSGGVYEQYF
>11|TRBV29-1|.|medium-sized|TRBJ1-2
TGCAGCGTTGGACGGAACTATGGCTACACCTTC
CSVGRNYGYTF
>16|TRBV7-2|TRBD2|many|TRBJ2-1
TGTGCCAGCAGCTTAGTTGGGACTAGCGGATACAATGAGCAGTTCTTC
CASSLVGTSGYNEQFF
>12|TRBV29-1|TRBD1|few|TRBJ2-7
TGCAGCGTGGGGACAGGGTTCAACGAGCAGTACTTC
CSVGTGFNEQYF